This T cell receptor (beta chain) was identified in a study of PD-1 blockade in classical Hodgkin lymphoma. Looked up from germline, CDR1 is MNHEY and CDR2 is SVGAGI. This CDR3 has 14 residues. The J segment lost 8 bases and the V segment lost 0 bases, leaving 1 base of the junction unmatched. The time point was: cycle 4 day 1 (C4D1), after 6 weeks of nivolumab. After autologous stem cell transplantation all patients relapsed, and prior brentuximab vedotin exposure differed between cohorts. Some clones are missing from TCRdb's copy, which holds only in-frame ones; the method was immunoSEQ multiplex PCR. This table has around 53,000 clones, roughly 80% appearing once.

Sequences were derived from peripheral blood mononuclear cells (PBMCs), sampled before the fourth cycle of nivolumab. The chain recombines TRBV6-5 with TRBJ1-4; TRBD1 matches at 9 bases. This receptor was taken from a human donor with classical Hodgkin lymphoma. DNA of the CDR3: TGTGCCAGCAGTTACTCGACAGGGGGGGAAAAACTGTTTTTT. It specifies CASSYSTGGEKLFF.